This T cell receptor (beta chain) was captured in a study of blood T cell repertoires in COVID-19. About the study: The United States, Italy and Spain supplied acute and convalescent COVID-19 samples. PBMCs, B-cell-depleted T cells, or T cells provided the cDNA or gDNA that made up the material.

In the authors' methods: Reference gene primer amplification yielded estimated nucleated cell counts. Clones were sequenced by immunoSEQ multiplex PCR, and TCRdb holds only the in-frame ones, with some missing. V and J calls and clone size are those listed in that table; D and trimming were worked out from the DNA. The repertoire has tens of thousands of clones, roughly four fifths of them found once; the top ten carry 1.8%. Trimming took off 6 bases at V and 3 bases at J, with 12 bases between the two ends. This CDR3 comprises 13 residues. Germline CDR1 is MNHEY and CDR2 is SMNVEV (reference sequence).

The sample comprised peripheral blood. The TCR comes from a woman aged 60-75 years with acute or convalescent COVID-19. This chain joins TRBV27 and TRBJ2-7; D perhaps matches TRBD1 (6 bases). The CDR3 DNA reads as TGTGCCAGCAGACACACACAGGGCTACGAGCAGTACTTC. As protein: CASRHTQGYEQYF.